The clone carrying this T cell receptor beta chain appeared once. These data are taken from a study of blood T cell repertoires in COVID-19. For the study at large: Researchers got acute and convalescent COVID-19 samples from the United States, Italy and Spain. Sample material is recorded as cDNA or gDNA derived from T cells, B-cell-depleted T cells, or PBMCs.

In the source study's methods: By means of reference gene primer amplification, nucleated cell counts were estimated. The data were produced by immunoSEQ multiplex PCR, yet TCRdb's version contains in-frame clones alone and is incomplete. From that table come the V and J calls and clone size; the DNA was used to work out D and trimming. The table has 130,000 to 150,000 clones, 75% to 90% seen once. This CDR3 spans 14 amino acids. Looked up from germline, CDR1 is LGHNA and CDR2 is YNFKEQ. Deletions cut 1 base from V and 5 bases from J, with 9 bases between. This TCR derives from a woman between 45 and 60 years old with acute or convalescent COVID-19. Sequencing input: peripheral blood. The chain has TRBV4-2 and TRBJ1-5; no definite D call. CDR3 residues: CASSQGGVDQPQHF. DNA for the CDR3: TGTGCCAGCAGCCAAGGAGGCGTCGATCAGCCCCAGCATTTT.